This entry lists 18 T cell receptor beta chains sequenced from one sample in a study of cytomegalovirus exposure and HLA in healthy donors. The PCR had 60 Vbeta and 13 Jbeta primers. This table comes from immunoSEQ multiplex PCR, and its TCRdb copy is limited to in-frame clones, with some not included. Found here are more than 150,000 clones, over 75% of them singletons; the top ten hold over 0.2%. Sequencing input: PBMCs. Receptors originate from a girl under three years old in good health and CMV-seronegative.

The J gene is TRBJ1-6, the V gene TRBV9; D may be TRBD1 (6 bases). V lost 3 bases and J 10 bases, leaving 29 bases between the germline ends. CDR3 length equals 19 residues. Germline assignment: CDR1 SGDLS and CDR2 YYNGEE. CDR3 residues: CASSAEEYLLPQGSSPLHF. The CDR3 nucleotides read TGTGCCAGCAGCGCAGAGGAGTACCTCCTTCCACAGGGATCCTCACCCCTCCACTTT.

The chain recombines TRBV6-1 with TRBJ1-5; D possibly corresponds to TRBD1 (6 bases). This CDR3 is 13 amino acids long. Between the trimmed V and J ends, which lost 8 bases and 5 bases, there was a span of 13 bases. CDR1 is MNHNS and CDR2 is SASEGT in the germline V gene. CDR3 amino acids: CASARRGYQPQHF. The CDR3, as DNA: TGTGCCAGCGCGAGAAGGGGGTATCAGCCCCAGCATTTT.

The chain is built from TRBV7-3 and TRBJ1-5, with 9 bases lining up with TRBD1. Germline assignment: CDR1 SGHTA and CDR2 FQGTGA. V shed 4 bases, J shed 4 bases, and the junction held 26 bases outside the gene matches. The CDR3 has 22 residues. CDR3 in DNA: TGTGCCAGCAGCTCCGGTGGGACAGGGCGGGTCGGGCCCTATCGAGCAAATCAGCCCCAGCATTTT. Translating it yields CASSSGGTGRVGPYRANQPQHF.

CDR3: CASTNLQGYNEQFF. The CDR3 DNA reads as TGTGCCAGCACGAACCTACAGGGATACAATGAGCAGTTCTTC. V gene TRBV6-4 combines with J gene TRBJ2-1, with D perhaps matching TRBD1 (6 bases). CDR3 length equals 14 residues. V gave up 7 bases and J gave up 4 bases, with 14 bases separating them. Germline values: CDR1 MRHNA, CDR2 SNTAGT.

The chain is built from TRBV9 and TRBJ1-2; D not certain. The V gene lost 4 bases and the J gene lost 9 bases, with 13 bases spanning the gap. The germline gives CDR1 SGDLS, CDR2 YYNGEE. The CDR3 loop spans 12 amino acids. CDR3 amino acids: CASSPTGESYTF. The CDR3 nucleotides are TGTGCCAGCAGCCCGACGGGTGAGAGCTACACCTTC.

The V gene is TRBV29-1, the J gene TRBJ2-3; the D gene is possibly TRBD1 (5 bases). In germline, CDR1 is SQVTM, CDR2 ANQGSEA. Trimming removed 3 bases from V and 8 bases from J, with 12 bases in between. The CDR3 has 12 residues. The CDR3 here is CSVEQGPGTQYF. CDR3 nucleotide sequence: TGCAGCGTTGAGCAGGGCCCGGGTACGCAGTATTTT.

This clone was counted a single time. The junction departs from the called germline gene at one end, perhaps through a read error. The chain joins TRBV7-9 to TRBJ1-4; D might be TRBD1 (5 bases). This CDR3 spans 17 amino acids. Germline V CDR1 and CDR2: SEHNR, FQNEAQ (reference sequence). The CDR3 DNA reads as TGTTCCAGCAGCTTTTTTAGGGGACTAGCAACTAATGAAAAACTGTTTTTT. Residues: CSSSFFRGLATNEKLFF.

The chain employs TRBV6-1 and TRBJ2-7, with 10 bases lining up with TRBD2. CDR3 length equals 18 residues. Trimming removed 3 bases from V and 4 bases from J; junction bases left unmatched: 15. CDR1 is MNHNS and CDR2 is SASEGT in the germline V gene. This CDR3 is CASSEGSAFSGRWYEQYF. The CDR3 DNA follows: TGTGCCAGCAGTGAGGGTTCCGCGTTTAGCGGGAGGTGGTACGAGCAGTACTTC.

This clone was seen a single time. The chain recombines TRBV7-6 with TRBJ1-5; TRBD1 aligns across 8 bases. The CDR3 extends over 17 amino acids. Looked up from germline, CDR1 is SGHVS and CDR2 is FNYEAQ. V trimming: 2 bases; J trimming: 0 bases; junction bases outside the gene matches: 6. The CDR3 sequence: CASSLHPGQVSNQPQHF. The CDR3 nucleotides read TGTGCCAGCAGCTTACACCCGGGACAGGTTAGCAATCAGCCCCAGCATTTT. Using reference TRBV7-6 and TRBJ1-5 for the parts outside the CDR3, the full variable domain is GAGVSQSPRYKVTKRGQDVALRCDPISGHVSLYWYRQALGQGPEFLTYFNYEAQQDKSGLPNDRFSAERPEGSISTLTIQRTEQRDSAMYRCASSLHPGQVSNQPQHFGDGTRLSIL.

The V gene is TRBV6-1, the J gene TRBJ1-4; D is uncertain. Germline assignment: CDR1 MNHNS and CDR2 SASEGT. Deletions cut 2 bases from V and 7 bases from J, with 14 bases between. The CDR3 extends over 15 amino acids. Here the CDR3 DNA reads TGTGCCAGCAGTGAACTTGAAGGAAGAGGTGAAAAACTGTTTTTT. The encoded protein is CASSELEGRGEKLFF.

This chain connects TRBV5-6 to TRBJ1-4, with D perhaps matching TRBD1 (6 bases). V dropped 1 base and J dropped 8 bases, with 15 bases sitting between them. Germline V gene sequence: CDR1 SGHDT, CDR2 YYEEEE. CDR3 length: 15 amino acids. The CDR3 sequence: CASSLSPGHGEKLFF. In DNA form, the CDR3 reads TGTGCCAGCAGCTTGTCCCCGGGACACGGCGAAAAACTGTTTTTT.

This rearrangement joins TRBV4-1 to TRBJ1-1; D remains unclear. V was cut by 3 bases and J by 6 bases, with 14 bases left in between. The CDR3 covers 14 residues. Per germline, CDR1 MGHRA and CDR2 YSYEKL. In DNA, the CDR3 is TGCGCCAGCAGCCACAATCAACTTACCCCTGAAGCTTTCTTT. This codes for CASSHNQLTPEAFF.

V and J are TRBV7-9 and TRBJ2-4; tentatively, D is TRBD2 (6 bases). This CDR3 region has 15 residues. Germline V gene data show CDR1 as SEHNR and CDR2 as FQNEAQ (reference sequence). The germline V and J ends were trimmed by 4 bases and 5 bases, with 15 bases remaining between them. The CDR3 DNA is TGTGCCAGCAGCTCCCCCCAGGGAGGTCAAAACATTCAGTACTTC. It is translated as CASSSPQGGQNIQYF.

The chain links TRBV21-1 to TRBJ2-3; the table names TRBD1, a call not compared with the DNA. TRBV21-1 is a pseudogene segment. The CDR3 consists of 16 residues. CDR3 sequence: CASSKDPGTGSDTQYF. Written as DNA, the CDR3 is TGTGCCAGCAGCAAAGACCCCGGGACAGGGAGCGATACGCAGTATTTT.

This chain uses TRBV27 with TRBJ2-2; TRBD1 matches 9 bases. CDR3 length: 17 residues. CDR1 and CDR2 (germline): MNHEY, SMNVEV (reference sequence). The junction had 8 bases not matched to a gene; V was cut back by 2 bases and J by 4 bases. CDR3 DNA: TGTGCCAGCAGTTTAAAAGGGAAGACAGGGGGCACCGGGGAGCTGTTTTTT. Protein product: CASSLKGKTGGTGELFF.

The V call is TRBV6-4, the J call TRBJ1-5, with no clear D. V gave up 8 bases and J gave up 4 bases, with 12 bases separating them. The CDR3 sequence is 13 residues long. Per the germline V gene, CDR1 is MRHNA and CDR2 is SNTAGT. CDR3: CASPRRDNQPQHF. In DNA, the CDR3 is TGTGCCAGCCCCCGGAGGGATAATCAGCCCCAGCATTTT.

This clone was counted a few times. CDR3 in amino acids: CASSLEGGSTYF. The CDR3 coding sequence is TGTGCCAGCAGCTTAGAGGGGGGGAGTACGTACTTC. The chain has TRBV7-9 and TRBJ2-7; D perhaps matches TRBD2 (7 bases). The germline gives CDR1 SEHNR, CDR2 FQNEAQ (reference sequence). V was shortened by 1 base and J by 12 bases, with 13 bases between the two germline ends. CDR3 length: 12 amino acids.

V and J are TRBV11-2 and TRBJ2-1; weak D call: TRBD2 (5 bases). This CDR3 contains 16 residues. Germline CDR1 and CDR2: SGHAT and FQNNGV. The V and J ends lost 2 bases and 1 base respectively, with 12 bases between them. CDR3 loop: CASSLLFTRSYNEQFF. The DNA of the CDR3 is TGTGCCAGCAGCTTATTGTTCACTAGGTCCTACAATGAGCAGTTCTTC.